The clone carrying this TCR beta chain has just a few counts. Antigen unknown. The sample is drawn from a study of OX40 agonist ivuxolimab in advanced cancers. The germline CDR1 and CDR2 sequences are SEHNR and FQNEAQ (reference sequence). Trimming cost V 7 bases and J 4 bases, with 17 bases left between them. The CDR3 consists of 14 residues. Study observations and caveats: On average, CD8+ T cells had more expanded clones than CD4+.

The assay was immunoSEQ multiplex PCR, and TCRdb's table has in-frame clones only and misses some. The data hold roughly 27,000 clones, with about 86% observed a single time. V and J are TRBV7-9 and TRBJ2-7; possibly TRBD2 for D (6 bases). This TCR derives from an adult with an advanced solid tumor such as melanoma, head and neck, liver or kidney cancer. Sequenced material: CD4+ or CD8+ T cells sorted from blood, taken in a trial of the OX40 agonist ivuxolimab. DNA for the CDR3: TGTGCCAGCATCCCCGCGGGGATGATATACGAGCAGTACTTC. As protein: CASIPAGMIYEQYF.